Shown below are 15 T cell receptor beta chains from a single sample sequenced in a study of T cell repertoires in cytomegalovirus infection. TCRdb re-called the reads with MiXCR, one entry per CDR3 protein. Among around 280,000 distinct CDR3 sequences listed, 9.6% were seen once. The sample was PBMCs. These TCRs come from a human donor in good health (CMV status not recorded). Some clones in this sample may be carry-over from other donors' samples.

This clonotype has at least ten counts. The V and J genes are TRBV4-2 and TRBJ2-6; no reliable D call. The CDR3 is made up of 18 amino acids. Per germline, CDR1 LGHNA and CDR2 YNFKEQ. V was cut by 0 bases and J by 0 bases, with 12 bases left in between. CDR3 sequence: CASSQDPGEISGANVLTF. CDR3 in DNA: TGTGCCAGCAGCCAAGACCCGGGCGAGATCTCTGGGGCCAACGTCCTGACTTTC.

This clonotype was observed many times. The CDR3 DNA reads as TGTGCCAGCAGCTTATCGTATCACAGTCCCTCCTACAATGAGCAGTTCTTC. This codes for CASSLSYHSPSYNEQFF. The J gene is TRBJ2-1, the V gene TRBV7-9; D remains ambiguous. Germline V gene data show CDR1 as SEHNR and CDR2 as FQNEAQ (reference sequence). The V and J ends lost 2 bases and 0 bases respectively, with 14 bases between them. The length of the CDR3 is 17 residues.

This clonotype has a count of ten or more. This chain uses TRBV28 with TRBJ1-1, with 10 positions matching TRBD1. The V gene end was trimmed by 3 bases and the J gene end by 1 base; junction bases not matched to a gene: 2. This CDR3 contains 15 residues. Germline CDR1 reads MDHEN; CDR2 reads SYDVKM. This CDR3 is CASSLRQGANTEAFF. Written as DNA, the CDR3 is TGTGCCAGCAGTTTGAGACAGGGGGCGAACACTGAAGCTTTCTTT.

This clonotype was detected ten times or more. The CDR3 sequence is CASSLGGLSSGNTIYF. The CDR3 bases are TGTGCCAGCAGCCTCGGGGGTTTAAGCTCTGGAAACACCATATATTTT. The chain uses TRBV7-2 and TRBJ1-3; perhaps TRBD1 as D (5 bases). The CDR3 runs 16 residues. Germline lookup yields CDR1 SGHTA and CDR2 FQGNSA. Trimming cost V 5 bases and J 0 bases, with 14 bases left between them.

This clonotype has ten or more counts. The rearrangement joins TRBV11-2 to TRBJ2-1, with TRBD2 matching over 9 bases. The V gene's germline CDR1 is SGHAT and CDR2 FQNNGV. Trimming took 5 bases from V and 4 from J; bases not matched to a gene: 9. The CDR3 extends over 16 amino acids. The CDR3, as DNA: TGTGCCAGCAGCCCATCCGCGGGGGGGGGGTACAATGAGCAGTTCTTC. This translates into CASSPSAGGGYNEQFF.

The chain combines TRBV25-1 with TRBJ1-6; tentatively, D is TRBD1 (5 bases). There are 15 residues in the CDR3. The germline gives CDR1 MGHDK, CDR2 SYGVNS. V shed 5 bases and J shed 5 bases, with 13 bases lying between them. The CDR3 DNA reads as TGTGCCAGCAGTCCGCCGGGACCTAATAATTCACCCCTCCACTTT. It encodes CASSPPGPNNSPLHF.

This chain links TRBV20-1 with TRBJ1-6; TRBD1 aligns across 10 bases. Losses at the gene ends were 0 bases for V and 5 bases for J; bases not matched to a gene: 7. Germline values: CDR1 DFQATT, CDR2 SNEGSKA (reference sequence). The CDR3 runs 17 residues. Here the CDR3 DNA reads TGCAGTGCTAGAGACCCCTGGACAGGGGGAGATAATTCACCCCTCCACTTT. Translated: CSARDPWTGGDNSPLHF.

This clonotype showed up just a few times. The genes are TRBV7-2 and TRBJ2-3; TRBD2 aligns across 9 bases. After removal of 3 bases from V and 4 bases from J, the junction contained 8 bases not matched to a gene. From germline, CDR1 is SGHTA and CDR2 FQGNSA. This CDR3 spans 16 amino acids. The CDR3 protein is CASSFYSGGRSDTQYF. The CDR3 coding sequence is TGTGCCAGCAGCTTCTATAGCGGGGGCCGTTCAGATACGCAGTATTTT.

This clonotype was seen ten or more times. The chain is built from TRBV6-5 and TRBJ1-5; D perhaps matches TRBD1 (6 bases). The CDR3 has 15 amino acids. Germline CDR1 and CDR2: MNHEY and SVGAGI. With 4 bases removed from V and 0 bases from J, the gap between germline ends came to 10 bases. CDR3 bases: TGTGCCAGCAGTTCCAGGGGAAATAGCAATCAGCCCCAGCATTTT. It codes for CASSSRGNSNQPQHF.

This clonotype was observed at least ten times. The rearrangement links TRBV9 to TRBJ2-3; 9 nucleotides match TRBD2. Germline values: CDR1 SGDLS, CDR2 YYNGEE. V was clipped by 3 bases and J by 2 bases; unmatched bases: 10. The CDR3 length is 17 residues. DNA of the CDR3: TGTGCCAGCAGCGACCGACTTAGCGGGGGCCCCACAGATACGCAGTATTTT. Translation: CASSDRLSGGPTDTQYF.

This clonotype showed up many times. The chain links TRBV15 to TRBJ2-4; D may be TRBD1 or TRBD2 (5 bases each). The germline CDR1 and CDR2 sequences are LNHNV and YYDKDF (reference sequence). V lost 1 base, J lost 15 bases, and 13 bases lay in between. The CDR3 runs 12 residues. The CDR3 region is CATSRVGGPPYF. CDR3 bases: TGTGCCACCAGCAGAGTTGGGGGACCACCGTACTTC.

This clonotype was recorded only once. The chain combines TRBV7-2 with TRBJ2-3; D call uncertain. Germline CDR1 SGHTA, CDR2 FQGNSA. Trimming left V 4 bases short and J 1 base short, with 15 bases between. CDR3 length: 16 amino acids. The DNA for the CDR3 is TGTGCCAGCAGCTCGACCGCGACTCGACGCACAGATACGCAGTATTTT. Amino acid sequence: CASSSTATRRTDTQYF.

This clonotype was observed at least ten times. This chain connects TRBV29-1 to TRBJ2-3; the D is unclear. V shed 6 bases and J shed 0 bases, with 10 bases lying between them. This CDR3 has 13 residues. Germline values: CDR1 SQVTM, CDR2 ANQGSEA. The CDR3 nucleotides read TGCAGCGTCCGGACCTTTAGCACAGATACGCAGTATTTT. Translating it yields CSVRTFSTDTQYF.

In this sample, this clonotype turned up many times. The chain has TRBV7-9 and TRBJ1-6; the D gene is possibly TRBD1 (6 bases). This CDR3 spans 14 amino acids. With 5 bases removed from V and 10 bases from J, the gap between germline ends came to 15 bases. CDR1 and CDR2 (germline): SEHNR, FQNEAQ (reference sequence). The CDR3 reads CASSPPGAGSPLHF. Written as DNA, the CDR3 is TGTGCCAGCAGCCCCCCGGGGGCCGGGTCACCCCTCCACTTT.

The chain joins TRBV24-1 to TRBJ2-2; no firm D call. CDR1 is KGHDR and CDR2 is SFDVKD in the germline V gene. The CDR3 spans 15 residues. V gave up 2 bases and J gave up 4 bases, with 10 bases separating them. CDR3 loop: CATSDSGPTTGELFF. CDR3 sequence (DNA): TGTGCCACCAGTGATTCAGGACCGACCACCGGGGAGCTGTTTTTT.